This is a list of T cell receptor beta chains from one sample in a study of cytomegalovirus exposure and HLA in healthy donors. Assay used: immunoSEQ multiplex PCR; TCRdb lists only in-frame clones, some missing. The profile shows approximately 240,000 clones, 90% to 95% of them singletons. What was sequenced was PBMCs. The receptors originated from a woman between 18 and 29 years old in good health and CMV-seronegative. Both conserved end residues are part of each CDR3. The D gene is left open where the match is weak. Not every row has a clone size; where given, it reads once, few, many or a size class.

d_call j_call clone_size v_call cdr3_aa cdr3_nt
. TRBJ2-3 . TRBV5-1 CASSPGEEDTQYF TGCGCCAGCAGCCCCGGAGAAGAAGATACGCAGTATTTT
. TRBJ2-1 . TRBV12-5 CASGLYTYNEQFF TGTGCTAGTGGTTTGTATACCTACAATGAGCAGTTCTTC
TRBD2 TRBJ2-1 . TRBV19 CASKLAGGGNEQFF TGTGCCAGTAAGCTAGCGGGAGGGGGTAATGAGCAGTTCTTC
. TRBJ1-1 . TRBV30 CAWNTGGNTEAFF TGTGCCTGGAATACGGGGGGGAACACTGAAGCTTTCTTT
. TRBJ1-5 . TRBV4-1 CASSQGNFRGPLDQPQHF TGCGCCAGCAGCCAAGGCAACTTCAGGGGACCTTTGGATCAGCCCCAGCATTTT
TRBD1 TRBJ1-2 . TRBV10-3 CAISQGTAGYGYTF TGTGCCATCAGTCAGGGGACAGCAGGGTATGGCTACACCTTC
TRBD2 TRBJ2-1 . TRBV4-1 CASSQPTSGRAYEQFF TGCGCCAGCAGCCAACCTACTAGCGGGAGGGCCTATGAGCAGTTCTTC
. TRBJ1-3 . TRBV28 CASTTLFGFSGNTIYF TGTGCCAGCACTACTTTATTCGGGTTCTCTGGAAACACCATATATTTT
TRBD1 TRBJ2-2 . TRBV6-1 CASRTGGSGELFF TGTGCCAGCAGAACAGGGGGGAGCGGGGAGCTGTTTTTT
TRBD1 TRBJ1-1 . TRBV28 CASSAGTGRNTEAFF TGTGCCAGCAGTGCCGGGACAGGGCGAAACACTGAAGCTTTCTTT
TRBD1 TRBJ1-1 . TRBV29-1 CSVVGGLGDTEAFF TGCAGCGTTGTAGGGGGCCTGGGGGACACTGAAGCTTTCTTT
TRBD2 TRBJ2-3 . TRBV5-1 CASSPLTSGVSTDTQYF TGCGCCAGCAGCCCCTTGACTAGCGGGGTTAGCACAGATACGCAGTATTTT
TRBD1 TRBJ1-2 . TRBV2 CARKSPGQGAWSYGYTF TGTGCCAGAAAGTCACCGGGACAGGGGGCTTGGAGCTATGGCTACACCTTC
. TRBJ2-7 . TRBV6-5 CASSYSRDGGVSEQYF TGTGCCAGCAGTTACTCCCGGGACGGGGGTGTAAGCGAGCAGTACTTC
TRBD2 TRBJ2-7 . TRBV27 CASSWTSGTTYEQYF TGTGCCAGCAGTTGGACTAGCGGGACTACCTACGAGCAGTACTTC
. TRBJ1-2 . TRBV19 CASTTGLRGYTF TGTGCCAGTACTACGGGACTCAGGGGCTACACCTTC
TRBD1 TRBJ2-5 . TRBV5-1 CASSPGLGQGTLITQETQYF TGCGCCAGCAGCCCAGGGTTGGGACAGGGGACTTTAATAACCCAAGAGACCCAGTACTTC
. TRBJ2-7 . TRBV30 CAWSVSGLEQYF TGTGCCTGGAGTGTCTCAGGGCTGGAGCAGTACTTC
TRBD1 TRBJ2-4 . TRBV29-1 CSVEGETGGSTKNIQYF TGCAGCGTTGAAGGGGAGACAGGGGGCTCGACCAAAAACATTCAGTACTTC
TRBD1 TRBJ1-2 . TRBV10-3 CATSDRGIEGNYGYTF TGTGCCACCTCGGACAGGGGGATAGAGGGTAACTATGGCTACACCTTC
TRBD1 TRBJ1-1 . TRBV7-9 CASSLGTGGNTEAFF TGTGCCAGCAGCCTAGGGACAGGGGGTAACACTGAAGCTTTCTTT
. TRBJ1-3 . TRBV13 CASSGRQDLGNTIYF TGTGCCAGCAGCGGCAGACAGGATCTTGGAAACACCATATATTTT
. TRBJ1-1 . TRBV6-5 CASSYRTEAFF TGTGCCAGCAGTTACCGTACTGAAGCTTTCTTT
. TRBJ1-1 . TRBV2 CASSSNSANRNTEAFF TGTGCCAGCAGTTCCAACTCCGCCAACAGAAACACTGAAGCTTTCTTT
. TRBJ2-3 . TRBV27 CASGFLGTQYF TGTGCCAGCGGGTTTTTGGGCACGCAGTATTTT
TRBD1 TRBJ2-7 once TRBV27 CASSLGQGGEQYF TGTGCCAGCAGTCTCGGACAGGGTGGCGAGCAGTACTTC
TRBD1 TRBJ2-7 . TRBV28 CASSPLLGTGFYEQYF TGTGCCAGCAGCCCCCTGTTGGGGACAGGGTTTTACGAGCAGTACTTC
. TRBJ2-2 . TRBV27 CASSLIIGSGELFF TGTGCCAGCAGTTTAATTATCGGGTCCGGGGAGCTGTTTTTT
. TRBJ2-1 . TRBV6-1 CASSEAGKGYNEQFF TGTGCCAGCAGTGAAGCGGGGAAGGGGTACAATGAGCAGTTCTTC
TRBD2 TRBJ2-2 . TRBV30 CAWTPRGGGELFF TGTGCCTGGACCCCTCGGGGGGGCGGGGAGCTGTTTTTT
. TRBJ1-1 once TRBV15 CATTSISGVTEAFF TGTGCCACCACCTCGATTTCCGGGGTCACTGAAGCTTTCTTT
. TRBJ1-4 . TRBV7-9 CASSFRGEKLFF TGTGCCAGCAGCTTCAGGGGCGAAAAACTGTTTTTT
. TRBJ1-6 once TRBV6-1 CASSEAQGLNSPLHF TGTGCCAGCAGTGAAGCGCAGGGGTTGAATTCACCCCTCCACTTT
TRBD1 TRBJ1-1 . TRBV5-1 CASSPEGQENTEAFF TGCGCCAGCAGCCCGGAGGGACAGGAGAACACTGAAGCTTTCTTT
TRBD2 TRBJ2-2 . TRBV5-1 CASSLGRLAGEAGELFF TGCGCCAGCAGCTTGGGACGACTAGCGGGAGAGGCCGGGGAGCTGTTTTTT
TRBD2 TRBJ2-1 once TRBV7-6 CASSTGGYNEQFF TGTGCCAGCAGCACGGGAGGGTACAATGAGCAGTTCTTC
. TRBJ2-7 . TRBV28 CASSSPLGEQYF TGTGCCAGCAGTTCCCCCCTAGGCGAGCAGTACTTC
. TRBJ2-3 . TRBV30 CAWSDSGLTDTQYF TGTGCCTGGAGTGATAGCGGACTCACAGATACGCAGTATTTT
. TRBJ1-5 . TRBV19 CASRVQGSGNQPQHF TGTGCCAGTAGGGTACAGGGTTCCGGTAATCAGCCCCAGCATTTT
TRBD1 TRBJ2-5 . TRBV9 CASSVRQGWELETQYF TGTGCCAGCAGCGTAAGACAGGGCTGGGAATTAGAGACCCAGTACTTC
. TRBJ2-2 . TRBV5-1 CASSNDGSTGELFF TGCGCCAGCAGCAACGACGGGAGCACCGGGGAGCTGTTTTTT
. TRBJ1-2 . TRBV29-1 CSVRTTNYGYTF TGCAGCGTACGGACAACAAACTATGGCTACACCTTC
TRBD1 TRBJ2-7 . TRBV5-1 CASSLGQGADEQYF TGCGCCAGCAGCTTAGGACAGGGAGCGGACGAGCAGTACTTC
TRBD2 TRBJ2-5 . TRBV7-7 CASSPQLAGAGETQYF TGTGCCAGCAGCCCTCAACTAGCGGGAGCCGGAGAGACCCAGTACTTC
. TRBJ2-1 . TRBV6-6 CASRANSYNEQFF TGTGCCAGCAGGGCCAACTCCTACAATGAGCAGTTCTTC
. TRBJ2-3 . TRBV27 CASSFSRTDTQYF TGTGCCAGCAGTTTTTCGAGGACAGATACGCAGTATTTT
. TRBJ2-3 . TRBV15 CATSPDSSLSTDTQYF TGTGCCACCAGCCCGGACTCTTCGTTAAGCACAGATACGCAGTATTTT
. TRBJ2-3 . TRBV11-3 CASSLDLGGKTDTQYF TGTGCCAGCAGCTTAGATCTGGGCGGGAAGACAGATACGCAGTATTTT
TRBD1 TRBJ1-5 . TRBV6-1 CASSEASWGTGAQPQHF TGTGCCAGCAGTGAAGCCTCCTGGGGGACAGGGGCCCAGCCCCAGCATTTT
TRBD2 TRBJ2-7 . TRBV19 CASSKLAGPLSYEQYF TGTGCCAGTAGCAAGTTAGCGGGACCGCTCTCCTACGAGCAGTACTTC
. TRBJ2-3 . TRBV5-1 CASSPQGLSTDTQYF TGCGCCAGCAGCCCCCAGGGGTTATCCACAGATACGCAGTATTTT
TRBD2 TRBJ2-7 . TRBV28 CASSLDPAGGYEQYF TGTGCCAGCAGTTTAGACCCAGCGGGGGGATACGAGCAGTACTTC
TRBD1 TRBJ1-2 . TRBV7-9 CASSLGTGDYGYTF TGTGCCAGCAGCTTAGGGACAGGGGACTATGGCTACACCTTC
. TRBJ1-5 . TRBV6-5 CASSRTITQPQHF TGTGCCAGCAGTCGGACAATCACTCAGCCCCAGCATTTT
TRBD1 TRBJ2-2 . TRBV9 CASSPTGGDTGELFF TGTGCCAGCAGTCCGACAGGGGGGGACACCGGGGAGCTGTTTTTT
TRBD2 TRBJ2-3 . TRBV9 CASSVGIAGGTTDTQYF TGTGCCAGCAGCGTAGGTATCGCGGGAGGGACCACAGATACGCAGTATTTT